These 13 T cell receptor beta chains were sequenced from one sample in a study of CD8+CD57+ T cells in acquired aplastic anemia. Sequenced patients had shown CD8+CD57+ cell expansion by flow cytometry. TCR beta VDJ and CDR3 profiles were obtained from a genomic DNA template. TCRdb itself ran the reads through MiXCR, one entry per CDR3 protein. Of some 200,000 distinct CDR3 sequences in the sample, under 50% were seen once. The specimen sequenced was sorted CD4+, CD8+, or CD8+CD57+ T cells (not recorded which) from PBMCs. The receptors originated from a human donor with aplastic anemia.

The chain employs TRBV19 and TRBJ1-1; the D gene is possibly TRBD1 (5 bases). Germline CDR1 LNHDA, CDR2 SQIVND (reference sequence). The CDR3 is 11 residues long. V lost 8 bases and J lost 8, with 12 bases in between. The CDR3 is CASGLNREAFF. In DNA form, the CDR3 reads TGTGCCAGTGGACTTAACAGGGAAGCTTTCTTT.

The rearrangement links TRBV6-1 to TRBJ1-1; D is perhaps TRBD1 (6 bases). The CDR3 has 14 amino acids. V lost 2 bases and J 6 bases, leaving 13 bases between the germline ends. Per germline, CDR1 MNHNS and CDR2 SASEGT. CDR3 nucleotide sequence: TGTGCCAGCAGTGAACGACGGGGGGCCCCTGAAGCTTTCTTT. Its translation: CASSERRGAPEAFF.

The chain employs TRBV20-1 and TRBJ2-5, with 11 bases that match TRBD2. V dropped 6 bases and J dropped 1; count of bases not matched to a gene: 7. The CDR3 contains 15 residues. Germline loops: CDR1 DFQATT, CDR2 SNEGSKA (reference sequence). CDR3: CSANTGTSGQETQYF. CDR3 in DNA: TGCAGTGCCAACACCGGGACTAGCGGCCAAGAGACCCAGTACTTC.

This clonotype was seen once. In DNA, the CDR3 is TGTGCCAGCAGCTTGGGTGGAGAAGGTCAGCCCCAGCATTTT. Protein product: CASSLGGEGQPQHF. The J gene is TRBJ1-5, the V gene TRBV7-9; D is ambiguous. V lost 3 bases to trimming and J lost 6 bases, with 12 bases between them. The CDR3 contains 14 residues. Germline lookup yields CDR1 SEHNR and CDR2 FQNEAQ (reference sequence).

This chain joins TRBV12-3 or TRBV12-4 and TRBJ2-2; 8 bases agree with TRBD1. The J segment lost 4 bases and the V segment lost 6 bases, leaving 7 bases of the junction unmatched. The length of the CDR3 is 15 residues. The CDR3 coding sequence is TGTGCCAGCAGCCTGGACAGGGTGAGCACCGGGGAGCTGTTTTTT. Translating gives CASSLDRVSTGELFF.

This clonotype has a count of ten or more. The gene calls are TRBV5-1 and TRBJ2-7; 9 bases are a match to TRBD2. Germline V gene lookup returns CDR1 SGHRS and CDR2 YFSETQ. The CDR3 runs 14 residues. The ends lost 2 bases at V and 7 bases at J; junction bases unmatched: 7. The CDR3 is CASSFRGGVGEQYF. DNA of the CDR3: TGCGCCAGCAGCTTCCGCGGGGGGGTAGGTGAGCAGTACTTC.

This clonotype was detected many times. The chain combines TRBV12-3 or TRBV12-4 with TRBJ1-5; D is perhaps TRBD1 (5 bases). The CDR3 is made up of 14 amino acids. Trimming pared 5 bases from V and 5 bases from J, leaving 13 bases between. This chain's CDR3 is CASSPGTVDQPQHF. The CDR3 bases are TGTGCCAGCAGTCCAGGGACGGTGGATCAGCCCCAGCATTTT.

This clonotype was detected many times. V usage is TRBV4-1 and J usage is TRBJ2-5; the D gene is possibly TRBD2 (5 bases). The germline V and J ends were trimmed by 3 bases and 2 bases, with 7 bases remaining between them. Germline CDR1 MGHRA, CDR2 YSYEKL. The CDR3 covers 13 residues. Written as DNA, the CDR3 is TGCGCCAGCAGCCAGGGAGTTCAAGAGACCCAGTACTTC. It specifies CASSQGVQETQYF.

The chain combines TRBV9 with TRBJ2-2; 7 nucleotides align to TRBD1. The J call is uncertain, as TRBJ1-5 better fits the DNA end. The CDR3 runs 16 residues. CDR1 is SGDLS and CDR2 is YYNGEE in the germline V gene. As DNA, the CDR3 is TGTGCCAGCAGCCCAACGACAGGGTTTAGCAATCAGCCCCAGCATTTT. This translates into CASSPTTGFSNQPQHF.

This clonotype was observed many times. This chain connects TRBV29-1 to TRBJ2-3; possible D gene TRBD2, 7 bases. The CDR3 sequence is 14 residues long. With 8 bases removed from V and 3 bases from J, the gap between germline ends came to 18 bases. The germline V gene encodes CDR1 SQVTM and CDR2 ANQGSEA. The CDR3 region is CSLSEGGSTDTQYF. The CDR3 DNA is TGCAGCCTCTCCGAGGGGGGGTCGACAGATACGCAGTATTTT.

This clonotype came up many times. J is TRBJ2-3 and V is TRBV9, with D possibly being TRBD1 or TRBD2 (5 bases each). V was clipped by 4 bases and J by 8 bases, with 20 bases between them. Germline V gene sequence: CDR1 SGDLS, CDR2 YYNGEE. The CDR3 is 15 amino acids. CDR3 sequence reads: CASSPSPAHGGTQYF. In nucleotides, the CDR3 is TGTGCCAGCAGCCCGTCTCCCGCTCATGGGGGTACGCAGTATTTT.

This clonotype was observed many times. The J gene is TRBJ1-5, the V gene TRBV12-3 or TRBV12-4; no clear D gene. The CDR3 covers 16 residues. The germline V and J ends were trimmed by 1 base and 0 bases, with 10 bases remaining between them. CDR3 DNA sequence: TGTGCCAGCAGTTTAGAGGTGGGGAATAGCAATCAGCCCCAGCATTTT. This encodes CASSLEVGNSNQPQHF.

CDR3 residues: CKAFLAHHNEQFF. The CDR3 coding sequence is TGCAAGGCCTTCCTAGCTCACCACAATGAGCAGTTCTTC. The chain is built from TRBV20-1 and TRBJ2-1; tentative D call: TRBD2 (5 bases). This CDR3 contains 13 residues. CDR1 DFQATT and CDR2 SNEGSKA come from the germline V gene (reference sequence).